These 19 T cell receptor beta chains share one sample of origin, sequenced in a study of T-cell memory formation after mild COVID-19. MiXCR was run by TCRdb on the 5' RACE reads, yielding one entry per CDR3 protein. Of roughly 600,000 distinct CDR3 sequences in the sample, about a sixth were seen once. The sample comprised PBMCs or a T cell subset sorted from them (not recorded which). These receptors all stem from an adult woman who had mild COVID-19 (a few samples of this study predate the infection). Cell type and time point are not known.

The rearrangement links TRBV27 to TRBJ2-5; 11 bases are shared with TRBD2. Germline CDR1 and CDR2: MNHEY and SMNVEV (reference sequence). This CDR3 spans 18 amino acids. With 2 bases clipped from V and 5 bases from J, the junction kept 13 bases outside the gene matches. CDR3 DNA: TGTGCCAGCAGTTTAAAAGGGACTAGCGGTTCCAATGCGGAGACCCAGTACTTC. The encoded protein is CASSLKGTSGSNAETQYF.

The chain carries TRBV5-1 and TRBJ2-7; D remains ambiguous. Trimming left V 0 bases short and J 0 bases short, with 10 bases between. Germline V lookup: CDR1 SGHRS, CDR2 YFSETQ. The CDR3 extends over 15 amino acids. The CDR3 protein is CASSLGKWGSYEQYF. CDR3 sequence (DNA): TGCGCCAGCAGCTTGGGGAAATGGGGCTCCTACGAGCAGTACTTC.

V usage is TRBV6-5 and J usage is TRBJ2-7, with 9 bases aligning to TRBD2. Per germline, CDR1 MNHEY and CDR2 SVGAGI. Trimming removed 3 bases from V and 2 bases from J; junction bases left unmatched: 8. The CDR3 totals 16 residues. DNA of the CDR3: TGTGCCAGCAGTTATGATGCGGGAGGGCCGGCCTACGAGCAGTACTTC. Translation: CASSYDAGGPAYEQYF.

This sequence joins TRBV5-4 and TRBJ2-3, with 7 positions matching TRBD1. Germline trimming cut 0 bases from V and 2 bases from J; bases unmatched to any gene: 3. The CDR3 length is 15 residues. Germline CDR1 SGHNT, CDR2 YYREEE (reference sequence). The CDR3: CASSLGTGATDTQYF. CDR3 coding DNA: TGTGCCAGCAGCTTGGGGACAGGCGCCACAGATACGCAGTATTTT.

In nucleotides, the CDR3 is TGTGCCTGGAGCGTTAAATCGGTGGGTCAGGGGAATGAGCAGTTCTTC. It encodes CAWSVKSVGQGNEQFF. The rearrangement uses TRBV30 and TRBJ2-1, with TRBD1 as a possible D gene (6 bases). CDR3 length equals 16 residues. Germline V gene sequence: CDR1 GTSNPN, CDR2 SVGIG (reference sequence). Trimming cost V 3 bases and J 7 bases, with 22 bases left between them.

This clonotype was detected a few times. V gene TRBV18 combines with J gene TRBJ2-5; 7 bases match TRBD2. V shed 0 bases, J shed 3 bases, and the junction held 13 bases outside the gene matches. Per the germline V gene, CDR1 is KGHSH and CDR2 is LQKENI. The CDR3 contains 18 residues. The CDR3 loop reads CASSPPPLSAGLEETQYF. The CDR3 bases are TGTGCCAGCTCACCACCCCCCCTGTCAGCGGGGTTGGAAGAGACCCAGTACTTC.

This clonotype was recorded a few times. The chain joins TRBV12-3 or TRBV12-4 to TRBJ2-3; 12 bases line up with TRBD2. CDR3 length equals 17 residues. V lost 6 bases and J lost 0; bases outside the gene matches: 7. The CDR3 sequence is CASSRTSGVTSTDTQYF. The CDR3 DNA reads TGTGCCAGCAGCCGGACTAGCGGGGTCACTAGCACAGATACGCAGTATTTT.

This clonotype was detected a few times. This chain joins TRBV11-3 and TRBJ2-1; the D gene is possibly TRBD2 (6 bases). With 2 bases removed from V and 6 bases from J, the gap between germline ends came to 17 bases. Germline CDR1 SGHNT, CDR2 YENEEA. The CDR3 runs 16 residues. CDR3 residues: CASSLSPWGSGNEQFF. As DNA, the CDR3 is TGTGCCAGCAGCTTATCCCCTTGGGGTAGCGGCAATGAGCAGTTCTTC. The full variable domain, its missing parts supplied by reference TRBV11-3 and TRBJ2-1, is EAGVVQSPRYKIIEKKQPVAFWCNPISGHNTLYWYLQNLGQGPELLIRYENEEAVDDSQLPKDRFSAERLKGVDSTLKIQPAELGDSAVYLCASSLSPWGSGNEQFFGPGTRLTVL.

J is TRBJ1-1 and V is TRBV12-5, with no clear D. CDR1 and CDR2 (germline): LGHNT, FRNRAP. The CDR3 is 18 amino acids. V lost 3 bases, J lost 1 base, and 21 bases lay in between. The CDR3 DNA is TGTGCTAGTGGTTTCAGCTCCCTAGGTCCCTTGGCGAACACTGAAGCTTTCTTT. Translated, it gives CASGFSSLGPLANTEAFF.

This clonotype has at least ten counts. The chain has TRBV5-1 and TRBJ2-7; 9 nucleotides align to TRBD2. The CDR3 spans 15 residues. Looked up from germline, CDR1 is SGHRS and CDR2 is YFSETQ. Germline trimming cut 1 base from V and 1 base from J; bases unmatched to any gene: 3. In DNA, the CDR3 is TGCGCCAGCAGCTTGAGCCTAGCGGGATCCTACGAGCAGTACTTC. Translation: CASSLSLAGSYEQYF.

The genes are TRBV4-1 and TRBJ2-5, with TRBD1 identical over 10 bases. The CDR3 consists of 14 residues. V trimming: 4 bases; J trimming: 5 bases; junction bases outside the gene matches: 4. Germline CDR1 MGHRA, CDR2 YSYEKL. The CDR3 DNA sequence: TGCGCCAGCAGCCGGGGGACAGGGGATGAGACCCAGTACTTC. Protein product: CASSRGTGDETQYF.

V is TRBV7-9 and J is TRBJ1-5, with D maybe TRBD1 (5 bases). CDR1 SEHNR and CDR2 FQNEAQ come from the germline V gene (reference sequence). V shed 5 bases and J shed 7 bases, with 15 bases lying between them. The CDR3 is 14 residues long. The CDR3 protein is CASSPAQGAQPQHF. CDR3 in DNA: TGTGCCAGCAGCCCGGCCCAGGGTGCCCAGCCCCAGCATTTT.

This chain connects TRBV11-2 to TRBJ2-6; D ambiguous. With 2 bases removed from V and 0 bases from J, the gap between germline ends came to 5 bases. The CDR3 spans 15 residues. Germline CDR1 reads SGHAT; CDR2 reads FQNNGV. CDR3 loop: CASSLFPSGANVLTF. As DNA, the CDR3 is TGTGCCAGCAGCTTATTCCCCTCTGGGGCCAACGTCCTGACTTTC.

V is TRBV4-1 and J is TRBJ2-5; possible D gene TRBD2, 5 bases. Germline V lookup: CDR1 MGHRA, CDR2 YSYEKL. The length of the CDR3 is 16 residues. Trimming left V 1 base short and J 2 bases short, with 14 bases between. The CDR3 loop reads CASSQAWASQQETQYF. CDR3 DNA sequence: TGCGCCAGCAGCCAAGCATGGGCTAGCCAGCAAGAGACCCAGTACTTC.

This clonotype was seen a few times. The V gene is TRBV18, the J gene TRBJ1-5; no clear D gene. The CDR3 runs to 16 residues. V lost 6 bases and J 1 base, leaving 16 bases between the germline ends. Germline CDR1 and CDR2: KGHSH and LQKENI. Written as DNA, the CDR3 is TGTGCCAGCTCGCCCACTTTGTCCGAGAGCAATCAGCCCCAGCATTTT. Amino acid sequence: CASSPTLSESNQPQHF.

The gene calls are TRBV20-1 and TRBJ1-4; no firm D call. Germline CDR1 and CDR2: DFQATT and SNEGSKA (reference sequence). The CDR3 contains 18 residues. Trimming took 5 bases from V and 0 from J, leaving 22 bases between them. The CDR3 DNA reads as TGCAGTGCTCGGCCAAGTGCAGGAGACTTTGCAACTAATGAAAAACTGTTTTTT. It encodes CSARPSAGDFATNEKLFF.

This clonotype was found a few times. V usage is TRBV3-1 and J usage is TRBJ2-1, with 7 positions matching TRBD2. Germline CDR1 is LGHDT and CDR2 is YNNKEL (reference sequence). CDR3 length: 13 amino acids. With V trimmed by 3 bases and J by 6 bases, 2 bases remained unmatched. The CDR3 bases are TGTGCCAGCAGCCACCCGGGGGGCAATGAGCAGTTCTTC. It specifies CASSHPGGNEQFF.

The V call is TRBV24-1, the J call TRBJ2-1; a weak D match, TRBD1 (6 bases). Trimming took 9 bases from V and 5 from J, leaving 16 bases between them. CDR1 is KGHDR and CDR2 is SFDVKD in the germline V gene. The CDR3 covers 14 residues. The DNA of the CDR3 is TGTGCCACCTCTCCCAGGACAGCTAACAATGAGCAGTTCTTC. This encodes CATSPRTANNEQFF.

This clonotype was seen at least ten times. This chain connects TRBV7-3 to TRBJ2-2, with a weak D call TRBD1 (6 bases). CDR1 and CDR2 from the germline V gene are SGHTA and FQGTGA. The CDR3 loop spans 18 amino acids. V lost 2 bases to trimming and J lost 0 bases, with 16 bases between them. The CDR3: CASSLRDGQGPNTGELFF. Written as DNA, the CDR3 is TGTGCCAGCAGCTTACGCGACGGTCAGGGGCCGAACACCGGGGAGCTGTTTTTT.